One and the same sample provided the 11 T cell receptor beta chains below, sequenced in a study of T cell clonality in common variable immunodeficiency. Notes on the study in general: Common variable immunodeficiency TCR beta sequences reportedly had fewer deletions and N-nucleotide insertions.

The table came from immunoSEQ multiplex PCR; TCRdb's copy has only in-frame clones and leaves some out. Recorded here are approximately 29,000 clones, with no singletons, and the ten leading clones hold around 3%. Their target antigens are unknown. Sequenced sample: peripheral blood mononuclear cells. These receptors were collected from a human donor with common variable immunodeficiency.

This clone was recorded at least ten times. The CDR3 end lies 3 residues beyond the end of the read and is filled in from the germline J gene. The J gene is TRBJ1-1, the V gene TRBV5-4, with unresolved D. The germline V gene has CDR1 SGHNT and CDR2 YYREEE (reference sequence). There are 14 residues in the CDR3. The V end lost 2 bases, the J end lost 1 base, and 9 bases lay between the germline ends. The covered CDR3 bases are TGTGCCAGCAGCTTAGAACATACGAACACTGAA. Its protein product is CASSLEHTNTE. The whole CDR3 is CASSLEHTNTEAFF. The variable domain in full, with the rest retrieved from reference TRBV5-4 and TRBJ1-1, is ETGVTQSPTHLIKTRGQQVTLRCSSQSGHNTVSWYQQALGQGPQFIFQYYREEENGRGNFPPRFSGLQFPNYSSELNVNALELDDSALYLCASSLEHTNTEAFFGQGTRLTVV.

Many counts were recorded for this clone. The chain's CDR3 is CASSQGAGLGYEQYF. The CDR3 bases that were read are TGTGCCAGCAGCCAAGGCGCGGGGCTGGGCTACGAG. The chain recombines TRBV14 with TRBJ2-7, with D perhaps TRBD2 (6 bases). From the germline J gene comes the end of the CDR3, since the read stops 3 residues before it. The germline V gene encodes CDR1 SGHDN and CDR2 FVKESK. The V and J ends lost 1 base and 3 bases respectively, with 13 bases between them. The CDR3 contains 15 residues.

This clone was observed at least ten times. The missing CDR3 end, 3 residues past where the read stops, is filled in from the germline J gene. The chain couples TRBV29-1 to TRBJ1-1; 8 nucleotides line up with TRBD1. The V and J ends lost 3 bases and 4 bases, in that order; junction bases with no gene match: 4. This CDR3 is 13 amino acids long. Per germline, CDR1 SQVTM and CDR2 ANQGSEA. CDR3: CSVEDRAGTEAFF. The part of the CDR3 DNA that was read is TGCAGCGTTGAGGACAGGGCGGGCACTGAA.

At least ten counts were recorded for this clone. Read coverage stops 3 residues before the CDR3 terminus; the germline J gene supplies the remainder. This chain connects TRBV7-8 to TRBJ2-1; 8 bases fit TRBD2. Unmatched junction bases numbered 14, after V lost 5 bases and J lost 2 bases. Germline CDR1 SGHVS, CDR2 FQNEAQ. The CDR3 spans 18 residues. CDR3 in amino acids: CASSLHTGVAGTYNEQFF. The covered CDR3 bases are TGTGCCAGCAGCCTCCATACGGGAGTAGCGGGAACCTACAATGAG.

At least ten counts were recorded for this clone. The read is 3 residues too short to cover the CDR3 end, so that end is filled in from the germline J gene. The J gene is TRBJ2-7, the V gene TRBV18, with 9 bases lining up with TRBD1. The CDR3 consists of 15 residues. Germline V gene sequence: CDR1 KGHSH, CDR2 LQKENI. Trimming took 6 bases from V and 3 from J; bases not matched to a gene: 9. Incomplete CDR3 DNA: TGTGCCAGCTCCCAGAGGGACAGGGCACACTACGAG. Its translation: CASSQRDRAHYE. The whole CDR3 reads CASSQRDRAHYEQYF.

This clone has a count of ten or more. The read comes to an end 3 residues before the CDR3 does, leaving the germline J gene to fill in the end. The chain links TRBV6-4 to TRBJ2-2; 7 bases are shared with TRBD1. V was clipped by 6 bases and J by 4 bases; unmatched bases: 11. The germline gives CDR1 MRHNA, CDR2 SNTAGT. The CDR3 has 16 residues. The CDR3 sequence: CASSAQGLSSTGELFF. The covered CDR3 bases are TGTGCCAGCAGCGCACAGGGGTTGTCGAGCACCGGGGAG.

Comment on this clone: The read ends 3 residues early relative to the CDR3; the germline J gene fills the gap. This chain joins TRBV2 and TRBJ2-3, with D hard to call. The CDR3 has 14 residues. Germline V gene sequence: CDR1 SNHLY, CDR2 FYNNEI. V lost 6 bases to trimming and J lost 2 bases, with 12 bases between them. Incomplete CDR3 DNA: TGTGCCAGCAGGATGATGCGGAACACAGATACG. It translates to CASRMMRNTDT. The full-length CDR3 reads as CASRMMRNTDTQYF.

This clone was seen only a few times. The DNA ends 3 residues before the CDR3 does, and the rest of the CDR3 is filled in from the germline J gene. V usage is TRBV18 and J usage is TRBJ2-2; D may be TRBD1 (6 bases). The CDR3 totals 15 residues. The germline V gene has CDR1 KGHSH and CDR2 LQKENI. The germline V and J ends were trimmed by 3 bases and 5 bases, with 13 bases remaining between them. The covered CDR3 bases are TGTGCCAGCTCACCCCAGGGGCTGGGAACCGGGGAG. Protein sequence: CASSPQGLGTGE. The entire CDR3 sequence reads CASSPQGLGTGELFF. The entire variable domain, with the rest obtained from reference TRBV18 and TRBJ2-2, is as follows: NAGVMQNPRHLVRRRGQEARLRCSPMKGHSHVYWYRQLPEEGLKFMVYLQKENIIDESGMPKERFSAEFPKEGPSILRIQQVVRGDSAAYFCASSPQGLGTGELFFGEGSRLTVL.

This clone turned up a few times. The sequence runs out 3 residues before the end of the CDR3; the remainder is reconstructed from the germline J gene. V and J are TRBV5-1 and TRBJ2-7, with TRBD2 identical over 8 bases. V shed 3 bases and J 3 bases; nucleotides not matched to a gene: 8. This CDR3 has 15 residues. CDR1 and CDR2 (germline): SGHRS, YFSETQ. The sequenced part of the CDR3 DNA is TGCGCCAGCAGCTCCATAGCGGGAAGCCGCTACGAG. Amino acid sequence: CASSSIAGSRYE. The whole CDR3 protein is CASSSIAGSRYEQYF.

This clone has a count of ten or more. The read ends 3 residues early relative to the CDR3; the germline J gene fills the gap. Other DNA sequences within the sample encode an identical CDR3. The chain has TRBV19 and TRBJ1-5, with D possibly TRBD1 on 6 matching bases. The CDR3 consists of 15 residues. The V gene's germline CDR1 is LNHDA and CDR2 SQIVND (reference sequence). V dropped 1 base and J dropped 3 bases, with 10 bases sitting between them. The CDR3 DNA, read in part, is TGTGCCAGTAGTATAGTTCCAGGGGCCAATCAGCCC. It specifies CASSIVPGANQP. The CDR3 in its entirety is CASSIVPGANQPQHF.

Worth noting for this clone: The CDR3 end is not reached by the read, which stops 3 residues before it; the germline J gene fills it in. The rearrangement links TRBV18 to TRBJ2-1, with 12 bases identical to TRBD2. With V trimmed by 2 bases and J by 6 bases, 5 bases remained unmatched. In germline, CDR1 is KGHSH, CDR2 LQKENI. The length of the CDR3 is 16 residues. The sequenced CDR3 bases are TGTGCCAGCTCACCAGCGGGACTAGCGGGCCCCAATGAG. This translates into CASSPAGLAGPNE. The whole CDR3 sequence is CASSPAGLAGPNEQFF.